This TCR beta chain is drawn from a study of blood T cell repertoires in COVID-19. Study-level background: Donors in the United States, Italy and Spain gave samples during acute or convalescent COVID-19. Nucleic acid was either cDNA or gDNA, and it came from T cells, B-cell-depleted T cells, or PBMCs.

The CDR3 has 14 amino acids. V gave up 7 bases and J gave up 0 bases, with 12 bases separating them. Germline-derived CDR1 and CDR2 are LNHDA and SQIVND (reference sequence). Original processing notes: Amplification with reference gene primers provided the estimates of nucleated cell counts. TCRdb's table, derived via immunoSEQ multiplex PCR, lists solely in-frame clones and lacks some. The DNA gave D and trimming, while V, J and clone size come from that table. The sample lists tens of thousands of clones, roughly 80% occurring once. Material for sequencing was peripheral blood. The chain carries TRBV19 and TRBJ1-1, with D unclear. This receptor was taken from a human donor in a cohort sampled during active COVID-19. The CDR3 region is CASTTQVLNTEAFF. In nucleotides, the CDR3 is TGTGCCAGTACCACTCAGGTTTTGAACACTGAAGCTTTCTTT. Variable domain in full (rest from reference TRBV19 and TRBJ1-1): DGGITQSPKYLFRKEGQNVTLSCEQNLNHDAMYWYRQDPGQGLRLIYYSQIVNDFQKGDIAEGYSVSREKKESFPLTVTSAQKNPTAFYLCASTTQVLNTEAFFGQGTRLTVV.